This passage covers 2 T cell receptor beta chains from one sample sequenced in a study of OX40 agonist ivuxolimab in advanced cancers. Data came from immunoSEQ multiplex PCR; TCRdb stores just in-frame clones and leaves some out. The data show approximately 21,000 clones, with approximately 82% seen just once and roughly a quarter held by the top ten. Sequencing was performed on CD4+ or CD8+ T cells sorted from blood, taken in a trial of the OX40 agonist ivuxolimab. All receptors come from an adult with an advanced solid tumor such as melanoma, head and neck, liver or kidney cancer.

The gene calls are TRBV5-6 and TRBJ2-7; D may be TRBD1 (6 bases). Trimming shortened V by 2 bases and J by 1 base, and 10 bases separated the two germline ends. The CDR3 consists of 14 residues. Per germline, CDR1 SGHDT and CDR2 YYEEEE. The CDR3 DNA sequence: TGTGCCAGCAGCTTACAGGGAAAGTCCTACGAGCAGTACTTC. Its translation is CASSLQGKSYEQYF.

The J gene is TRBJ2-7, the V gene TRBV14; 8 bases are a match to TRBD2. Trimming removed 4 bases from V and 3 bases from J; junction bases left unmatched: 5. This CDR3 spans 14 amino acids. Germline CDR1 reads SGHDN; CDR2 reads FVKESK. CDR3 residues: CASSPREGNYEQYF. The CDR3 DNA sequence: TGTGCCAGCAGCCCTCGGGAGGGCAACTACGAGCAGTACTTC.